This TCR beta chain was sequenced during a study of PD-1 blockade in classical Hodgkin lymphoma. Across the study: On a schedule of every 2 weeks, patients received nivolumab 3 mg/kg intravenously.

Libraries were prepared by immunoSEQ multiplex PCR; TCRdb keeps only in-frame clonotypes and omits some of them. The sample yields over 20,000 clones, 72% seen once. Looked up from germline, CDR1 is SEHNR and CDR2 is FQNEAQ (reference sequence). CDR3 length: 16 amino acids. Unmatched junction bases numbered 8, after V lost 5 bases and J lost 0 bases. This clone is categorized as medium-sized. Its antigen is undetermined. This sample's time point: cycle 4 day 1 (C4D1), after more than 5 weeks of nivolumab. With no exception, relapse followed autologous stem cell transplantation in all patients, and brentuximab vedotin exposure varied. The study, taken as a whole, reports: When nivolumab was started under 1 year after ASCT, patients were excluded. Reports indicated that newly diagnosed patients had lower baseline TCR diversity than healthy donors did. Before treatment, complete responders showed about the same diversity as newly diagnosed patients.

The chain combines TRBV7-9 with TRBJ1-2; 8 nucleotides match TRBD1. This TCR came from a human donor with classical Hodgkin lymphoma. The sample here was peripheral blood mononuclear cells (PBMCs), taken before the fourth cycle of nivolumab. CDR3 sequence reads: CASSLKDREANYGYTF. CDR3 DNA sequence: TGTGCCAGCAGCCTTAAGGACAGGGAGGCTAACTATGGCTACACCTTC.